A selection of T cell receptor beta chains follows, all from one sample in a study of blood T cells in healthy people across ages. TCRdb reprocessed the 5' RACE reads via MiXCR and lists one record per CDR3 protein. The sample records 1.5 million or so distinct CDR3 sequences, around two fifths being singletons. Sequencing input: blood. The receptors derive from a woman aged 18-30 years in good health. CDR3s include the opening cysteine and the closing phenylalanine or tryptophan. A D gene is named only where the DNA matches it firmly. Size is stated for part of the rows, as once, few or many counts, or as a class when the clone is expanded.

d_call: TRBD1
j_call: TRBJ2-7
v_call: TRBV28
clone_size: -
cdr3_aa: CASRFRDRTYEQYF
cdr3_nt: TGTGCCAGCAGATTCCGGGACAGGACCTACGAGCAGTACTTC

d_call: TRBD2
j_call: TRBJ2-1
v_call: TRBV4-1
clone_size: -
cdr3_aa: CASSQAGTRSYNEQFF
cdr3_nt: TGCGCCAGCAGCCAAGCAGGGACTAGGTCCTACAATGAGCAGTTCTTC

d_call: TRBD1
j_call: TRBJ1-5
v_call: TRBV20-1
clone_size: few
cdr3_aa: CSARQGGYSNQPQHF
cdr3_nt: TGCAGTGCTAGACAGGGGGGATATAGCAATCAGCCCCAGCATTTT

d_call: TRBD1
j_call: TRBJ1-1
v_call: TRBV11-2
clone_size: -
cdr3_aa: CASLPGQARNTEAFF
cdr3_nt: TGTGCCAGCCTTCCGGGACAGGCGAGGAACACTGAAGCTTTCTTT

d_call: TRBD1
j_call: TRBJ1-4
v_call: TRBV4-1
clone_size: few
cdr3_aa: CASSQATGGTNEKLFF
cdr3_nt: TGCGCCAGCAGCCAAGCGACAGGGGGAACTAATGAGAAACTGTTTTTT

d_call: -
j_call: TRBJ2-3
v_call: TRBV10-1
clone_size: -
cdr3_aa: CASSEADTDTQYF
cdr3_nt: TGCGCCAGCAGTGAGGCCGACACAGATACGCAGTATTTT

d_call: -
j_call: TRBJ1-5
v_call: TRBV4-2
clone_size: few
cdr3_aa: CASSQEATVYQPQHF
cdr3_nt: TGTGCCAGCAGCCAAGAAGCGACAGTTTATCAGCCCCAGCATTTT

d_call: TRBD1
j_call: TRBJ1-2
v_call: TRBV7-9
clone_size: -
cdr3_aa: CASSSSEQGASEGYTF
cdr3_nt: TGTGCCAGCAGCTCCTCAGAGCAGGGGGCAAGTGAGGGCTACACCTTC

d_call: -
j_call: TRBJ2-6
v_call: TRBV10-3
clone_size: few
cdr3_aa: CAISELGPSSGANVLTF
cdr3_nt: TGTGCCATCAGTGAATTGGGACCTAGCTCTGGGGCCAACGTCCTGACTTTC

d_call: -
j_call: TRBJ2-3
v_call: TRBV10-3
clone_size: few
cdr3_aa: CAISELLGDTQYF
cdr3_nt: TGTGCCATCAGTGAGCTGTTGGGAGATACGCAGTATTTT

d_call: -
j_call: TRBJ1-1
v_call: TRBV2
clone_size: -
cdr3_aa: CASSEVEGWMNTEAFF
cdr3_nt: TGTGCCAGCAGTGAAGTGGAGGGGTGGATGAACACTGAAGCTTTCTTT

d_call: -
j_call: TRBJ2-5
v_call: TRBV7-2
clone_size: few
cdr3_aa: CASSYSMVETQYF
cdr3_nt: TGTGCCAGCAGCTATTCTATGGTAGAGACCCAGTACTTC

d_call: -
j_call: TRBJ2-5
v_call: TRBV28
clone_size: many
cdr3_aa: CASSSRTEQYF
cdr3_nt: TGTGCCAGCAGTTCAAGGACAGAGCAGTACTTC

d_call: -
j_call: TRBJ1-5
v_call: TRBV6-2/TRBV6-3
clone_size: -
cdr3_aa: CASRQTAGGSQHF
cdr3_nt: TGTGCCAGCCGTCAAACGGCCGGTGGATCCCAGCATTTT

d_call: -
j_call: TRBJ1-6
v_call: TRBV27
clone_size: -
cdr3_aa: CASSFSAGNSPLHF
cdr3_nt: TGTGCCAGCAGTTTCTCCGCCGGGAACTCACCCCTCCACTTT

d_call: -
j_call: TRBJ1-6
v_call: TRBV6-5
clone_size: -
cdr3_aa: CASSYAAGNSPLHF
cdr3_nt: TGTGCCAGCAGTTACGCGGCCGGGAATTCACCCCTCCACTTT

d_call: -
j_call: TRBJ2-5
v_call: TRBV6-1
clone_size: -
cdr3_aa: CASSRDGDKETQYF
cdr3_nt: TGTGCCAGCAGCCGGGACGGAGATAAAGAGACCCAGTACTTC

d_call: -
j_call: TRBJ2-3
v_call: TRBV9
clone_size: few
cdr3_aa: CASSVAFSGRRIFSTDTQYF
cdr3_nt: TGTGCCAGCAGCGTAGCTTTTTCAGGACGGAGGATTTTTAGCACAGATACGCAGTATTTT

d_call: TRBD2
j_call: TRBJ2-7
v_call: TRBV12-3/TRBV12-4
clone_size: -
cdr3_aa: CASSLAGSNEQYF
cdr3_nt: TGTGCCAGCAGCTTAGCGGGGTCCAACGAGCAGTACTTC

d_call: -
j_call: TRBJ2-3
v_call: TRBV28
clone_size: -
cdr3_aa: CASSRNPGDTQYF
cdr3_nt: TGTGCCAGCAGCCGCAATCCGGGAGATACGCAGTATTTT

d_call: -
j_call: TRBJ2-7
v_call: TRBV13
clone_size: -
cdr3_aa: CASSPTNSYEQYF
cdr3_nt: TGTGCCAGCTCACCGACTAATTCCTACGAGCAGTACTTC

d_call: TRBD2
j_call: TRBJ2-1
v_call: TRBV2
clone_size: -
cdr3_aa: CASSEGLAGRNEQFF
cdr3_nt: TGTGCCAGCAGTGAAGGACTAGCGGGTCGAAATGAGCAGTTCTTC

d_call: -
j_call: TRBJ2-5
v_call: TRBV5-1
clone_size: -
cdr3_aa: CASRRGSFHAWQYF
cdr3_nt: TGCGCCAGCAGGCGAGGTAGCTTCCATGCATGGCAGTACTTC

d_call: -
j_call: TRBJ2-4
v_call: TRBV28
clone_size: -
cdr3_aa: CASSSHQGKGTKNIQYF
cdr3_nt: TGTGCCAGCAGCTCACACCAGGGGAAGGGGACCAAAAACATTCAGTACTTC

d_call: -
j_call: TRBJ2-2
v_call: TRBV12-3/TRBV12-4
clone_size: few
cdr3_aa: CASSRRANTGELFF
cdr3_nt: TGTGCCAGCAGTCGGCGAGCGAACACCGGGGAGCTGTTTTTT

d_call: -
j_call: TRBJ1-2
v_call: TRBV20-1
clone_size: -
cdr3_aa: CSALRDDYGYTF
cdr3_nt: TGCAGTGCTCTCAGGGATGACTATGGCTACACCTTC

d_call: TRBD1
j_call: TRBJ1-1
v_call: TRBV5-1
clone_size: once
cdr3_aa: CASSSQGAAGTEAFF
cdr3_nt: TGCGCCAGCAGCTCCCAGGGGGCGGCTGGCACTGAAGCTTTCTTT

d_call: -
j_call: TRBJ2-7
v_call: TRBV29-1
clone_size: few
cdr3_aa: CSVEVLQKGEQYF
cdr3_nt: TGCAGCGTTGAAGTGCTACAGAAGGGAGAGCAGTACTTC

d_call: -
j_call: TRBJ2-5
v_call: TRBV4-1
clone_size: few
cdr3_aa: CASSHPISGASGEQYF
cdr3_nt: TGCGCCAGCAGCCACCCCATTTCGGGGGCATCGGGGGAGCAGTACTTC

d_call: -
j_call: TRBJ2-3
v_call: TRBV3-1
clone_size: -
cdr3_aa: CASSQWGTQSDTQYF
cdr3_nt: TGTGCCAGCAGCCAATGGGGAACGCAGTCAGATACGCAGTATTTT

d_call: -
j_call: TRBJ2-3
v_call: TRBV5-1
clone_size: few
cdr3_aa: CASSLDGRRETDTQYF
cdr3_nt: TGCGCCAGCAGCTTGGATGGCAGACGGGAAACAGATACGCAGTATTTT

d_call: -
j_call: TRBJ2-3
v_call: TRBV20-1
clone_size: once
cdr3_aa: CSARHIPLGDTQYF
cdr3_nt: TGCAGTGCTCGTCATATTCCACTCGGAGATACGCAGTATTTT

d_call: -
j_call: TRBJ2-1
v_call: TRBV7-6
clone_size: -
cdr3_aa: CASSASAINEQFF
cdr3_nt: TGTGCCAGCAGCGCTAGCGCGATCAATGAGCAGTTCTTC

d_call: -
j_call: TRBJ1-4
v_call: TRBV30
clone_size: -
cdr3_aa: CAWRPQAGNEKLFF
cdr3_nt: TGTGCCTGGAGACCCCAGGCGGGTAATGAAAAACTGTTTTTT

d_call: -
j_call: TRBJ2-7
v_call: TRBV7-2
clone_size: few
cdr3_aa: CASSSLFYLYF
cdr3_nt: TGTGCCAGCAGCTCCTTGTTCTATCTGTACTTC

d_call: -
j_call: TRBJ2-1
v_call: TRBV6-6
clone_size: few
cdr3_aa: CASLPGVGSEQFF
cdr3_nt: TGTGCCAGCTTACCGGGGGTAGGGAGTGAGCAGTTCTTC

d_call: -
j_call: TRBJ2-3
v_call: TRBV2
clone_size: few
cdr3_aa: CASIQRDFTDTQYF
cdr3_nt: TGTGCCAGCATTCAAAGGGACTTCACAGATACGCAGTATTTT

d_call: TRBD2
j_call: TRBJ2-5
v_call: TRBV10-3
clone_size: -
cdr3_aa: CAICSGGSNEQYF
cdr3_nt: TGTGCCATTTGTTCGGGAGGGTCCAATGAGCAGTACTTC

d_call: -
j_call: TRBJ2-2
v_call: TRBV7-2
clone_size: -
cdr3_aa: CASSLAWGYTGELFF
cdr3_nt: TGTGCCAGCAGCTTAGCGTGGGGTTACACCGGGGAGCTGTTTTTT

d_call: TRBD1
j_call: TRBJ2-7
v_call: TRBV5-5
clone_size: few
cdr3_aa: CASSSRATGVEEQYF
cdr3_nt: TGTGCCAGCAGCTCCCGGGCGACAGGGGTAGAAGAGCAGTACTTC

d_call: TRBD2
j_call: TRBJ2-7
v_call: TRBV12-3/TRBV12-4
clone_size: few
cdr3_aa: CASSSLATWDEQYF
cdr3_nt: TGTGCCAGCAGCTCACTAGCGACGTGGGACGAGCAGTACTTC

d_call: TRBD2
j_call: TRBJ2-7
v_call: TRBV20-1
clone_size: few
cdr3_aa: CSARHTSWERGGSSYEQYF
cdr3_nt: TGCAGTGCTAGACATACCTCCTGGGAGCGGGGGGGCTCCTCCTACGAGCAGTACTTC

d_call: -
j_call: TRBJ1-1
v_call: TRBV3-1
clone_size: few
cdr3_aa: CASNSRAAGTEAFF
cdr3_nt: TGTGCCAGCAACTCCCGGGCAGCGGGGACTGAAGCTTTCTTT

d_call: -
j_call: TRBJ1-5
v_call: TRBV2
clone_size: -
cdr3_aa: CASSWMRSSNQPQHF
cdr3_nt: TGTGCCAGCAGTTGGATGCGTTCCAGCAATCAGCCCCAGCATTTT

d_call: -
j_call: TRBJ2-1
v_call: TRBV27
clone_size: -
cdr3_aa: CASSFRSPNAKEQFF
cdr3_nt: TGTGCCAGCAGTTTTCGCTCCCCAAACGCCAAAGAGCAGTTCTTC

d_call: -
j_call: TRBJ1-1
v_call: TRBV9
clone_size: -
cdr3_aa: CASSAGREAFF
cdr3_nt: TGTGCCAGCAGCGCGGGGCGGGAAGCTTTCTTT

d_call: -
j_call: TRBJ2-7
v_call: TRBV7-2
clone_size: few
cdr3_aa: CASSLDRLPSYEQYF
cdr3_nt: TGTGCCAGCAGCTTAGACAGGCTACCTTCCTACGAGCAGTACTTC

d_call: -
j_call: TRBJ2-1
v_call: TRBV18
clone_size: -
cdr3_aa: CASSPPVRLEGEQFF
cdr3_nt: TGTGCCAGCTCACCACCAGTACGCTTGGAGGGGGAGCAGTTCTTC

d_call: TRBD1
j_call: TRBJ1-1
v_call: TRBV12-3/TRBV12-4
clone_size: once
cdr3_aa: CASSFHATGGPEAFF
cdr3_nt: TGTGCCAGCAGTTTCCATGCTACAGGGGGCCCTGAAGCTTTCTTT

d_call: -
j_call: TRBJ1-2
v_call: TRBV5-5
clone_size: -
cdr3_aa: CASSLRGEFNYGYTF
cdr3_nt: TGTGCCAGCAGCTTGCGAGGGGAATTTAACTATGGCTACACCTTC

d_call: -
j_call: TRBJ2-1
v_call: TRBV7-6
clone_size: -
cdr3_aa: CASSHPGPQETQFF
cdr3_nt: TGTGCCAGCAGCCACCCGGGACCTCAAGAGACCCAGTTCTTC

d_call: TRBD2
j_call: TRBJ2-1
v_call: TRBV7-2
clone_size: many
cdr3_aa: CASSRTSGGYNEQFF
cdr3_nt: TGTGCCAGCAGCCGGACTAGCGGGGGGTACAATGAGCAGTTCTTC